Sequencing of this TCR beta chain was carried out in a study of T cells expressing NK-cell markers. Across the whole study: The TCR beta repertoires were obtained from sorted CD3+CD56+NKG2C+, CD3+CD56+NKG2C- and CD3+CD56-NKG2C+ T cells. Within the sequenced cohort of eight donors, seven exhibited HCMV seropositivity and one was seronegative.

TCRdb reprocessed the 5' RACE reads and reports one entry per CDR3 protein, with no DNA. This table lists fewer than 400,000 distinct CDR3 sequences. Germline CDR1 SGHTA, CDR2 FQGTGA. The length of the CDR3 is 18 residues. This TCR came from a man between 18 and 69 years old in good health. The rearrangement uses TRBV7-3 and TRBJ2-1; TCRdb returns TRBD1, unconfirmable since there is no DNA. The sample comprised blood T cells: a sorted CD56 or NKG2C T cell subset, CD4+ or CD8+ T cells, or bulk PBMC T cells (not recorded which). This CDR3 is CASSLRPGTGTGADEQFF.